The present entry profiles one TCR beta chain with its context. Methods used by the authors: For nucleated cells, counts were estimated from reference gene primer amplification. Method: immunoSEQ multiplex PCR; TCRdb's copy keeps in-frame clones and lacks some. D and trimming were read from the DNA, whereas the V and J calls and clone size are those reported in that table. The sample has roughly 410,000 clones, around 87% seen once. The CDR3 runs to 13 residues. Germline V gene sequence: CDR1 SNHLY, CDR2 FYNNEI. V was cut by 8 bases and J by 2 bases, with 13 bases left in between. The sample is drawn from a study of blood T cell repertoires in COVID-19.

This sequence was found in a woman aged 60-70 years with COVID-19, enrolled during active disease. Source material: peripheral blood. The chain carries TRBV2 and TRBJ2-7; D is unresolved. In DNA form, the CDR3 reads TGTGCCAGCTCCGCTACTTTCCCCTACGAGCAGTACTTC. Protein sequence: CASSATFPYEQYF.